Listed below are T cell receptor beta chains from one sample, sequenced in a study of Graves' ophthalmopathy and Graves' hyperthyroidism. TCRdb reprocessed the multiplex PCR reads via MiXCR and lists one record per CDR3 protein. The table records some 210,000 distinct CDR3 sequences, less than 30% of them present only once. The sample consisted of peripheral blood. The receptors derive from a man over 45 with Graves' ophthalmopathy. The CDR3 runs from the conserved cysteine through the conserved F or W. Fields, in order: D gene, V gene, clone size, J gene, CDR3 DNA, CDR3 protein. The D gene is left open where the match is weak. A clone size is listed for some rows: how often the clone was seen (once, few, many), or a class if it is expanded.

D: TRBD1; V: TRBV3-1; size: NA; J: TRBJ1-1; DNA: TGTGCCAGCAGCCCGGGACAGGGTTGGTACACTGAAGCTTTCTTT; CDR3: CASSPGQGWYTEAFF
D: NA; V: TRBV19; size: once; J: TRBJ1-5; DNA: TGTGCCAGTAGTTACAGGGCGGATCAGCCCCAGCATTTT; CDR3: CASSYRADQPQHF
D: NA; V: TRBV11-2; size: many; J: TRBJ1-1; DNA: TGTGCCAGCAGCTTAGAGCCAGGAACGAACACTGAAGCTTTCTTT; CDR3: CASSLEPGTNTEAFF
D: NA; V: TRBV27; size: many; J: TRBJ2-7; DNA: TGTGCCAGCAGTTCCCTTTGGGGGCAGGGATCCTACGAGCAGTACTTC; CDR3: CASSSLWGQGSYEQYF
D: NA; V: TRBV5-1; size: many; J: TRBJ2-7; DNA: TGCGCCAGCAGCTTGAGTGGGGATGCGGCGTTCTACGAGCAGTACTTC; CDR3: CASSLSGDAAFYEQYF
D: TRBD1; V: TRBV20-1; size: NA; J: TRBJ1-1; DNA: TGCAGATCAGCCCAGGGGGCGGAGACTGAAGCTTTCTTT; CDR3: CRSAQGAETEAFF
D: TRBD1; V: TRBV3-1; size: many; J: TRBJ2-7; DNA: TGTGCCAGCAGCCCCAAACTGGACAGGGCTACCGAGCAGTACTTC; CDR3: CASSPKLDRATEQYF
D: NA; V: TRBV14; size: many; J: TRBJ1-1; DNA: TGTGCCAGCAAGGGGGTGGAAACTGAAGCTTTCTTT; CDR3: CASKGVETEAFF
D: TRBD2; V: TRBV12-3/TRBV12-4; size: many; J: TRBJ2-5; DNA: TGTGCCAGCACTACACTGGGACTAGCGGGAGTAGAGACCCAGTACTTC; CDR3: CASTTLGLAGVETQYF
D: NA; V: TRBV28; size: NA; J: TRBJ2-7; DNA: TGTGCCAGCAGAGGTAAGGGTCAAGACGAGCAGTACTTC; CDR3: CASRGKGQDEQYF
D: NA; V: TRBV28; size: few; J: TRBJ1-2; DNA: TGTGCCAGCAGTTTATTCAGGGGCTATGGCTACACCTTC; CDR3: CASSLFRGYGYTF
D: NA; V: TRBV27; size: once; J: TRBJ1-1; DNA: TGTGCCAGCAGTTTACTTACAGAGCGCACTGAAGCTTTCTTT; CDR3: CASSLLTERTEAFF
D: NA; V: TRBV20-1; size: many; J: TRBJ2-5; DNA: TGCAGTGCTAGAGGGGCAGGGAATAAGAGAGAGGAGACCCAGTACTTC; CDR3: CSARGAGNKREETQYF
D: TRBD1; V: TRBV12-3/TRBV12-4; size: NA; J: TRBJ2-5; DNA: TGTGCCAGCAGTCCCGGACAGGCCAAAGAGACCCAGTACTTC; CDR3: CASSPGQAKETQYF